This T cell receptor (beta chain) was identified during a study of siplizumab effects on memory and regulatory T cells. Whole-study results and caveats: Naive T cells apparently outstripped memory cells in diversity and seemed major alloresponse contributors. It was not possible to assign a naive or memory phenotype to roughly 80-97% of proliferating CD4+ or CD8+ clones.

The method was immunoSEQ multiplex PCR; TCRdb's version includes in-frame clones alone and lacks a portion of them. This sample yields about 80,000 clones, of which around 95% are seen a single time; approximately 17% belongs to the top ten. Worth noting for this clone: No antigen is known for it.

The sequenced sample was CD8+ T cells sorted from blood. This TCR derives from a human donor in good health.

The CDR3 DNA sequence: TGTGCCAGTAGCGAACAGGGGTCCCCCTACGAGCAGTACTTC. It translates to CASSEQGSPYEQYF. The chain combines TRBV19 with TRBJ2-7, with 7 bases identical to TRBD1. CDR1 and CDR2 from the germline V gene are LNHDA and SQIVND (reference sequence). This CDR3 has 14 residues. V dropped 6 bases and J dropped 2; count of bases not matched to a gene: 7.